This is a list of T cell receptor beta chains from one sample in a study of shared clonotypes between healthy human individuals. Produced via immunoSEQ multiplex PCR; TCRdb's table is partial and in-frame only. The data contain about 2.5 million clones, 80% to 95% of them singletons. The source material was naive CD4+ T cells from PBMCs. The receptors stem from a man younger than 30 in good health. Some clones in this sample may be carry-over from other donors' samples. The CDR3 runs from the conserved cysteine through the conserved F or W. The D gene is left open where the match is weak. The listing skips clone size in some rows; elsewhere it reads once, few, many or a size class.

J gene,clone size,D gene,V gene,CDR3 DNA,CDR3 protein
TRBJ2-1,-,-,TRBV4-3,TGCGCCAGCAGCCTGGGTCGTGTGTACAATGAGCAGTTCTTC,CASSLGRVYNEQFF
TRBJ2-5,-,TRBD1,TRBV5-6,TGTGCCAGCAGCATACAGGGGCAAGAGACCCAGTACTTC,CASSIQGQETQYF
TRBJ1-4,-,-,TRBV19,TGTGCCAGTAGTATAGTCCCCGGGGAGGAACTGTTTTTT,CASSIVPGEELFF
TRBJ2-4,once,-,TRBV18,TGTGCCAGCTCACCAATGTCGGTAGGGGCCCAGGCCAAAAACATTCAGTACTTC,CASSPMSVGAQAKNIQYF
TRBJ1-1,-,-,TRBV28,TGTGCCAGCAGTTTAAAAGCCAGAGGCACTGAAGCTTTCTTT,CASSLKARGTEAFF
TRBJ2-6,-,-,TRBV9,TGTGCCAGCAGCGCCCCAAGGGACGTACTAAGCTCTGGGGCCAACGTCCTGACTTTC,CASSAPRDVLSSGANVLTF
TRBJ2-2,once,TRBD2,TRBV7-2,TGTGCCAGCAGCCTACTAGCGGTGAACACCGGGGAGCTGTTTTTT,CASSLLAVNTGELFF
TRBJ2-2,-,-,TRBV27,TGTGCCAGCAGTTCCTCGGTTTGGGGAGGGGGGAACACCGGGGAGCTGTTTTTT,CASSSSVWGGGNTGELFF
TRBJ2-7,-,-,TRBV2,TGTGCCAGCATGGCAATACTCTCCTACGAGCAGTACTTC,CASMAILSYEQYF
TRBJ2-7,-,-,TRBV2,TGTGCCAGCAGTGTACAGGGCTACGAGCAGTACTTC,CASSVQGYEQYF
TRBJ2-5,-,TRBD2,TRBV28,TGTGCCAGCAGTGGGGACGAGGCTAGCGGGAGTCCCCAAGAGACCCAGTACTTC,CASSGDEASGSPQETQYF
TRBJ2-2,once,-,TRBV21-1,TGTGCCAGCAGCAAGAAAGGAAAACCGAACACCGGGGAGCTGTTTTTT,CASSKKGKPNTGELFF
TRBJ2-7,-,-,TRBV14,TGTGCCAGCAGCCAGGGGCGGACCTACGAGCAGTACTTC,CASSQGRTYEQYF